Below, 26 T cell receptor beta chains from the same sample are listed, as sequenced in a study of Ad26.COV2.S vaccination and SARS-CoV-2 variants. Method: immunoSEQ multiplex PCR; TCRdb's copy keeps in-frame clones and lacks some. Of roughly 680,000 clones in the sample, 89% were seen once. Sample treatment: approximately 18 received Ad26.COV2.S at low or high dose, single or two shots; roughly 5 received placebo; per-sample allocation not given. Sampling happened 63 days after the first vaccine or placebo injection. Material: peripheral blood, obtained in a trial of Ad26.COV2.S vaccine versus placebo. All receptors derive from a person between 18 and 65 years old who received the Ad26.COV2.S COVID-19 vaccine or a placebo.

Here the CDR3 DNA reads TGTGCCAGCGCGACAGGGGGAACCTCCTACGAGCAGTACTTC. It encodes CASATGGTSYEQYF. V usage is TRBV27 and J usage is TRBJ2-7; TRBD1 aligns across 9 bases. Germline V lookup: CDR1 MNHEY, CDR2 SMNVEV (reference sequence). The ends lost 8 bases at V and 0 bases at J; junction bases unmatched: 5. This CDR3 spans 14 amino acids.

The chain joins TRBV29-1 to TRBJ1-1; D gene uncertain. The length of the CDR3 is 11 residues. CDR1 and CDR2 from the germline V gene are SQVTM and ANQGSEA. V dropped 7 bases and J dropped 5 bases, with 11 bases sitting between them. In DNA, the CDR3 is TGCAGCGGCCACTGGGAGACTGAAGCTTTCTTT. This translates into CSGHWETEAFF.

The chain is built from TRBV5-1 and TRBJ2-3; 15 bases map to TRBD2. Trimming removed 4 bases from V and 3 bases from J; junction bases left unmatched: 6. Looked up from germline, CDR1 is SGHRS and CDR2 is YFSETQ. The CDR3 is 17 residues long. For the CDR3, the DNA is TGCGCCAGCAGCCCGGGACTAGCGGGAGGTCGTACAGATACGCAGTATTTT. Translated, it gives CASSPGLAGGRTDTQYF.

The CDR3 bases are TGTGCCAGCAGTGACTCTTCAGGCGCCGGGGAGCTGTTTTTT. Encoded protein: CASSDSSGAGELFF. This chain uses TRBV6-4 with TRBJ2-2, with no clear D. Trimming removed 0 bases from V and 6 bases from J, with 8 bases in between. The germline CDR1 and CDR2 sequences are MRHNA and SNTAGT. The CDR3 is 14 residues long.

This rearrangement joins TRBV6-5 to TRBJ1-1; D not resolved. Trimming left V 6 bases short and J 4 bases short, with 12 bases between. This CDR3 spans 13 amino acids. Germline V gene data show CDR1 as MNHEY and CDR2 as SVGAGI. In DNA form, the CDR3 reads TGTGCCAGCAGGATCTCGGAGCCCACTGAAGCTTTCTTT. It is translated as CASRISEPTEAFF.

The rearrangement joins TRBV7-6 to TRBJ2-7, with 10 bases fitting TRBD2. The CDR3 is made up of 16 amino acids. Losses at the gene ends were 5 bases for V and 4 bases for J; bases not matched to a gene: 11. CDR1 and CDR2 (germline): SGHVS, FNYEAQ. The DNA for the CDR3 is TGTGCCAGCAGCCCAATGGGGGCTAGCGGGGGATACGAGCAGTACTTC. Translation: CASSPMGASGGYEQYF.

The chain carries TRBV5-4 and TRBJ2-2; 7 bases align to TRBD2. Unmatched junction bases numbered 8, after V lost 4 bases and J lost 5 bases. This CDR3 contains 15 residues. Germline V CDR1 and CDR2: SGHNT, YYREEE (reference sequence). The CDR3 is CASSGLAGDTGELFF. As DNA, the CDR3 is TGTGCCAGCAGCGGCCTCGCGGGGGATACCGGGGAGCTGTTTTTT.

The chain couples TRBV7-9 to TRBJ2-1; D is uncertain. Trimming stripped 3 bases from V and 0 bases from J, with 9 bases between. CDR1 is SEHNR, CDR2 FQNEAQ, per germline (reference sequence). The CDR3 length is 15 residues. Here the CDR3 reads CASSFGPASYNEQFF. In DNA form, the CDR3 reads TGTGCCAGCAGCTTCGGACCCGCCTCCTACAATGAGCAGTTCTTC. Based on the CDR3 plus reference TRBV7-9 and TRBJ2-1, the full variable domain is DTGVSQNPRHKITKRGQNVTFRCDPISEHNRLYWYRQTLGQGPEFLTYFQNEAQLEKSRLLSDRFSAERPKGSFSTLEIQRTEQGDSAMYLCASSFGPASYNEQFFGPGTRLTVL.

In regard to this clone: This sample includes further DNA sequences coding for the same CDR3. V is TRBV14 and J is TRBJ2-1; TRBD2 might be the D (6 bases). Germline-derived CDR1 and CDR2 are SGHDN and FVKESK. The V end lost 1 base, the J end lost 2 bases, and 6 bases lay between the germline ends. The CDR3 consists of 14 residues. The CDR3 sequence is CASSQASAYNEQFF. The CDR3 coding sequence is TGTGCCAGCAGCCAAGCTAGCGCCTACAATGAGCAGTTCTTC.

The V call is TRBV5-6, the J call TRBJ2-7, with 7 bases that match TRBD2. V was clipped by 2 bases and J by 3 bases; unmatched bases: 5. The CDR3 covers 14 residues. From germline, CDR1 is SGHDT and CDR2 YYEEEE. The CDR3 DNA is TGTGCCAGCAGCTTTGAGCGGGACCACTACGAGCAGTACTTC. It codes for CASSFERDHYEQYF.

This clone has only a few counts. This chain joins TRBV6-5 and TRBJ2-7; D is uncertain. Trimming removed 2 bases at V and 1 base at J, with 12 bases between. The CDR3 loop spans 15 amino acids. Germline CDR1 is MNHEY and CDR2 is SVGAGI. This CDR3 reads CASSYTARPSYEQYF. CDR3 DNA: TGTGCCAGCAGTTACACGGCTCGACCTTCCTACGAGCAGTACTTC.

The J gene is TRBJ2-2, the V gene TRBV11-2, with 7 nucleotides matching TRBD2. The CDR3 runs to 15 residues. The germline V gene has CDR1 SGHAT and CDR2 FQNNGV. The trim removed 3 bases at V and 3 bases at J, leaving 4 bases unmatched. CDR3 nucleotides: TGTGCCAGCAGCTTCCGCGGGAGCGACACCGGGGAGCTGTTTTTT. It yields the protein CASSFRGSDTGELFF.

The CDR3 DNA reads as TGTGCCAGCAGTGAATCTCTAGCGGTTAGCACAGATACGCAGTATTTT. This encodes CASSESLAVSTDTQYF. The chain is built from TRBV25-1 and TRBJ2-3, with TRBD2 matching over 7 bases. CDR1 is MGHDK, CDR2 SYGVNS, per germline. CDR3 length: 16 residues. V lost 1 base to trimming and J lost 0 bases; unmatched junction nucleotides: 4.

The V and J genes are TRBV6-5 and TRBJ2-3, with D tentatively TRBD1 (5 bases). CDR1 and CDR2 (germline): MNHEY, SVGAGI. Trimming pared 2 bases from V and 5 bases from J, leaving 11 bases between. The CDR3 is 14 residues long. The CDR3 nucleotides read TGTGCCAGCAGTTACGACGACAGCCGAGATACGCAGTATTTT. Protein sequence: CASSYDDSRDTQYF.

J is TRBJ2-3 and V is TRBV5-4, with unresolved D. CDR1 is SGHNT, CDR2 YYREEE, per germline (reference sequence). V lost 0 bases and J lost 5, with 16 bases in between. This CDR3 has 16 residues. The CDR3 coding sequence is TGTGCCAGCAGCTTGGAAGCCTATCGAGTCGAAGATACGCAGTATTTT. This gives the protein CASSLEAYRVEDTQYF.

The rearrangement uses TRBV7-2 and TRBJ2-7; maybe TRBD1 (5 bases). The V and J ends lost 1 base and 1 base respectively, with 8 bases between them. The CDR3 has 14 amino acids. Germline V CDR1 and CDR2: SGHTA, FQGNSA. CDR3 bases: TGTGCCAGCAGCTTAGATGGGGCGTCCTACGAGCAGTACTTC. Protein sequence: CASSLDGASYEQYF.

The V and J genes are TRBV29-1 and TRBJ2-1; D gene uncertain. This CDR3 spans 13 amino acids. Trimming shortened V by 4 bases and J by 8 bases, and 15 bases separated the two germline ends. Germline CDR1 reads SQVTM; CDR2 reads ANQGSEA. The CDR3 is CSVVRSYPHEQFF. The CDR3, as DNA: TGCAGCGTTGTTAGGTCTTACCCGCATGAGCAGTTCTTC.

V and J are TRBV19 and TRBJ1-2; D is perhaps TRBD1 (5 bases). The CDR3 covers 15 residues. Per the germline V gene, CDR1 is LNHDA and CDR2 is SQIVND (reference sequence). V lost 1 base and J lost 6, with 15 bases in between. CDR3 region: CASSIGGTMRDGYTF. The CDR3 nucleotides are TGTGCCAGTAGTATAGGGGGGACCATGAGGGATGGCTACACCTTC. Using reference TRBV19 and TRBJ1-2 for the parts outside the CDR3, the full variable domain is DGGITQSPKYLFRKEGQNVTLSCEQNLNHDAMYWYRQDPGQGLRLIYYSQIVNDFQKGDIAEGYSVSREKKESFPLTVTSAQKNPTAFYLCASSIGGTMRDGYTFGSGTRLTVV.

This clone showed up just once. The sample holds other DNA sequences that translate to the same CDR3. The genes are TRBV18 and TRBJ2-7; a weak D match, TRBD2 (6 bases). The germline V and J ends were trimmed by 2 bases and 3 bases, with 11 bases remaining between them. The length of the CDR3 is 14 residues. The V gene's germline CDR1 is KGHSH and CDR2 LQKENI. CDR3 in DNA: TGTGCCAGCTCACCAAGGCAGGGAGGCTACGAGCAGTACTTC. It translates to CASSPRQGGYEQYF.

The chain carries TRBV5-1 and TRBJ2-7, with D maybe TRBD2 (5 bases). Germline assignment: CDR1 SGHRS and CDR2 YFSETQ. Trimming shortened V by 5 bases and J by 0 bases, and 12 bases separated the two germline ends. CDR3 length: 14 amino acids. CDR3: CASRNGRGSYEQYF. In DNA form, the CDR3 reads TGCGCCAGCAGAAATGGACGGGGCTCCTACGAGCAGTACTTC.

There are a few counts of this clone. The chain has TRBV10-1 and TRBJ2-7, with 10 bases aligning to TRBD2. This CDR3 has 15 residues. Trimming took 4 bases from V and 6 from J; bases not matched to a gene: 9. Germline V lookup: CDR1 WNHNN, CDR2 SYGVQD (reference sequence). The CDR3 region is CASSGDRTSGPEQYF. The CDR3 nucleotides read TGCGCCAGCAGTGGGGACAGGACTAGCGGACCCGAGCAGTACTTC.

The chain recombines TRBV7-9 with TRBJ2-4; D might be TRBD2 (5 bases). The CDR3 has 14 amino acids. V dropped 4 bases and J dropped 0 bases, with 7 bases sitting between them. Germline V gene data show CDR1 as SEHNR and CDR2 as FQNEAQ (reference sequence). The CDR3 reads CASSSEGAKNIQYF. The CDR3, as DNA: TGTGCCAGCAGCTCAGAGGGAGCCAAAAACATTCAGTACTTC. Supplemented by reference TRBV7-9 and TRBJ2-4, the full variable domain reads DTGVSQNPRHKITKRGQNVTFRCDPISEHNRLYWYRQTLGQGPEFLTYFQNEAQLEKSRLLSDRFSAERPKGSFSTLEIQRTEQGDSAMYLCASSSEGAKNIQYFGAGTRLSVL.

The V gene is TRBV7-2, the J gene TRBJ1-3; possible D gene TRBD1, 5 bases. Trimming cost V 5 bases and J 0 bases, with 14 bases left between them. This CDR3 region has 16 residues. Germline V gives CDR1 SGHTA, CDR2 FQGNSA. The CDR3 nucleotides read TGTGCCAGCAGCCGTCGGGACGGAAGCTCTGGAAACACCATATATTTT. Translated, it gives CASSRRDGSSGNTIYF. The full variable domain, completed using reference TRBV7-2 and TRBJ1-3, is GAGVSQSPSNKVTEKGKDVELRCDPISGHTALYWYRQSLGQGLEFLIYFQGNSAPDKSGLPSDRFSAERTGGSVSTLTIQRTQQEDSAVYLCASSRRDGSSGNTIYFGEGSWLTVV.

This chain joins TRBV20-1 and TRBJ1-2; no definite D call. Germline-derived CDR1 and CDR2 are DFQATT and SNEGSKA (reference sequence). Deletions cut 3 bases from V and 2 bases from J, with 10 bases between. CDR3 size: 13 residues. The chain's CDR3 is CSASAQRNYGYTF. CDR3 nucleotides: TGCAGTGCTAGTGCACAGAGAAACTATGGCTACACCTTC.

The V gene is TRBV6-6, the J gene TRBJ2-5; tentative D call: TRBD2 (6 bases). Germline V lookup: CDR1 MNHNY, CDR2 SVGAGI (reference sequence). This CDR3 spans 14 amino acids. Trimming stripped 8 bases from V and 1 base from J, with 14 bases between. The CDR3 is CASRLAGPQETQYF. The CDR3 DNA sequence: TGTGCCAGCCGGTTGGCGGGGCCCCAAGAGACCCAGTACTTC.

The gene calls are TRBV5-1 and TRBJ2-1; D unresolved. The V end was cut by 0 bases, the J end by 8 bases, with 3 bases between. This CDR3 spans 11 amino acids. CDR1 and CDR2 (germline): SGHRS, YFSETQ. The CDR3 protein is CASSLGYEQFF. CDR3 coding DNA: TGCGCCAGCAGCTTGGGGTATGAGCAGTTCTTC.